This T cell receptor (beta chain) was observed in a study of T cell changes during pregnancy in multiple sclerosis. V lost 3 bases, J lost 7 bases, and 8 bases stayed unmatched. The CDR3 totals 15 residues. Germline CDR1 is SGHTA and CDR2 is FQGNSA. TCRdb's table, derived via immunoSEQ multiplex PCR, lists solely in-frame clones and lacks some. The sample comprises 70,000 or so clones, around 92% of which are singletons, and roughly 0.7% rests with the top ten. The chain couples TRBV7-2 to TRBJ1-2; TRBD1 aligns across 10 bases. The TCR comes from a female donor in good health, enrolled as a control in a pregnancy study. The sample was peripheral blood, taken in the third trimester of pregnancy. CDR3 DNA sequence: TGTGCCAGCAGCTTTGGACAGGGGGGTCGTCGTGGCTACACCTTC. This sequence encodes CASSFGQGGRRGYTF.